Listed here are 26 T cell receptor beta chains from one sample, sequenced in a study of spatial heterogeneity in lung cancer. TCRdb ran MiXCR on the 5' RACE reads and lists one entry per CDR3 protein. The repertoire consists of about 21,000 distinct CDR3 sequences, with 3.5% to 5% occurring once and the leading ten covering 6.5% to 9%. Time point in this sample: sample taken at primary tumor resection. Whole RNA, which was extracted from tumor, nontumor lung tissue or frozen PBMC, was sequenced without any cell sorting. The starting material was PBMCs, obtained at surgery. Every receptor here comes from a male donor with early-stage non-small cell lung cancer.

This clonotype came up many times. CDR3 loop: CASSTKTDQPQHF. CDR3 DNA: TGTGCCAGTAGTACCAAGACAGATCAGCCCCAGCATTTT. This rearrangement joins TRBV19 to TRBJ1-5; TRBD1 might be the D (5 bases). V shed 4 bases and J shed 5 bases, with 9 bases lying between them. This CDR3 region has 13 residues. CDR1 is LNHDA and CDR2 is SQIVND in the germline V gene (reference sequence).

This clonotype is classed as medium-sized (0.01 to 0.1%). CDR3 nucleotide sequence: TGCAGTGCTAGAGATCTCCGGGACACATCCTACGAGCAGTACTTC. As protein: CSARDLRDTSYEQYF. The chain joins TRBV20-1 to TRBJ2-7, with a weak D call TRBD1 (6 bases). The CDR3 is made up of 15 amino acids. Trimming removed 0 bases at V and 1 base at J, with 13 bases between. The germline V gene encodes CDR1 DFQATT and CDR2 SNEGSKA (reference sequence).

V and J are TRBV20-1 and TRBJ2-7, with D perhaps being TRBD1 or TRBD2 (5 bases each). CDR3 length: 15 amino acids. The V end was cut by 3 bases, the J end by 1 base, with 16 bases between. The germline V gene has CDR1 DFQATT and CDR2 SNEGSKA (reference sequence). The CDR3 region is CSASYPGGGSYEQYF. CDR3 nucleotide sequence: TGCAGTGCTAGTTACCCCGGTGGGGGTTCCTACGAGCAGTACTTC.

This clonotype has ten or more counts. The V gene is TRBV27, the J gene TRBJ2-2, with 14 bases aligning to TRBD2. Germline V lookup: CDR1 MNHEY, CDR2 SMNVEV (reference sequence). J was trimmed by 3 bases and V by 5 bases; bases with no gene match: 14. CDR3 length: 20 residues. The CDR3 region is CASSATGLAGVRWDTGELFF. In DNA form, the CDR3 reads TGTGCCAGCAGTGCTACGGGACTAGCGGGAGTAAGATGGGACACCGGGGAGCTGTTTTTT.

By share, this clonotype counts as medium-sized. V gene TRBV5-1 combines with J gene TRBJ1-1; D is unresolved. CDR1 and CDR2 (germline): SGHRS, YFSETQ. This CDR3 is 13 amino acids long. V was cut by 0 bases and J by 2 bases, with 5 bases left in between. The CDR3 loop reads CASSLGVNTEAFF. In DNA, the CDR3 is TGCGCCAGCAGCTTGGGGGTAAACACTGAAGCTTTCTTT. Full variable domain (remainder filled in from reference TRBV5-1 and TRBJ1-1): KAGVTQTPRYLIKTRGQQVTLSCSPISGHRSVSWYQQTPGQGLQFLFEYFSETQRNKGNFPGRFSGRQFSNSRSEMNVSTLELGDSALYLCASSLGVNTEAFFGQGTRLTVV.

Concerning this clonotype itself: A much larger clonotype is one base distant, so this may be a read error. For the CDR3, the DNA is TGTGCCAGCAGCTTAGAGGGAATCGGAGACAATGAGCAGTTCTTC. Residues: CASSLEGIGDNEQFF. The gene calls are TRBV9 and TRBJ2-1, with D possibly matching TRBD2 (5 bases). The CDR3 covers 15 residues. The germline CDR1 and CDR2 sequences are SGDLS and YYNGEE. The V end was cut by 4 bases, the J end by 5 bases, with 16 bases between.

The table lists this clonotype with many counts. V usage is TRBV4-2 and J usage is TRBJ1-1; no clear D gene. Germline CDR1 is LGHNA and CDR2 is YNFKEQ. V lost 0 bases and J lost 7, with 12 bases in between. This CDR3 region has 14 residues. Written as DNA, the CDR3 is TGTGCCAGCAGCCAAGAGAGGGCCAGAAGTGAAGCTTTCTTT. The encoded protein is CASSQERARSEAFF.

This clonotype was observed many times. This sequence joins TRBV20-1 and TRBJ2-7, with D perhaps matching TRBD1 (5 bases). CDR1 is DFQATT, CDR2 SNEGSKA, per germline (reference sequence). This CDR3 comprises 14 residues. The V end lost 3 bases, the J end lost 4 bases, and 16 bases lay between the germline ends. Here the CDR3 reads CSASIRQSPYEQYF. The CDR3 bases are TGCAGTGCTAGTATACGACAGAGTCCTTACGAGCAGTACTTC.

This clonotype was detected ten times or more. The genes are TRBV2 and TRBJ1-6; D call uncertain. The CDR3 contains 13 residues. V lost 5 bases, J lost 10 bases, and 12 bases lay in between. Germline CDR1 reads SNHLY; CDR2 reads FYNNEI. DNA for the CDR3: TGTGCCAGCAGTTTAACTCTGCGGTCACCCCTCCACTTT. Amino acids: CASSLTLRSPLHF.

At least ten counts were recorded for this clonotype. The CDR3 loop is CATKAGASYNEQFF. In DNA, the CDR3 is TGTGCCACCAAAGCGGGGGCCTCCTACAATGAGCAGTTCTTC. The V call is TRBV11-2, the J call TRBJ2-1; 8 bases are shared with TRBD2. This CDR3 has 14 amino acids. Looked up from germline, CDR1 is SGHAT and CDR2 is FQNNGV. V shed 10 bases, J shed 0 bases, and the junction held 5 bases outside the gene matches.

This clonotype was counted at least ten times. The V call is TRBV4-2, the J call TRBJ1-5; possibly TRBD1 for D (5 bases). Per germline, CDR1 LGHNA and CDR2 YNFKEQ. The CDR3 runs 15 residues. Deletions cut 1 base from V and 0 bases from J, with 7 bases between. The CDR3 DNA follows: TGTGCCAGCAGCCAAGCCAGGGATAGCAATCAGCCCCAGCATTTT. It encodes CASSQARDSNQPQHF.

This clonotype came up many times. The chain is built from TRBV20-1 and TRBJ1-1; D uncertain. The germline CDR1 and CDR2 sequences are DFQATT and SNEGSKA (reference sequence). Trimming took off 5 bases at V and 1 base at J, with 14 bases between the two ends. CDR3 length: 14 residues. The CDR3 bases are TGCAGTGCTCTAGTAGGTGGATCGAACACTGAAGCTTTCTTT. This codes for CSALVGGSNTEAFF.

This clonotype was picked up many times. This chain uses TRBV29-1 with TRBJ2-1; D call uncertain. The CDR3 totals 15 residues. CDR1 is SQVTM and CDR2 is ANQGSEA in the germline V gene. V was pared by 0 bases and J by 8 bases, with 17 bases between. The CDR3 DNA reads TGCAGCGTTGAAGATCGAGGTCCCCTTCGTCATGAGCAGTTCTTC. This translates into CSVEDRGPLRHEQFF.

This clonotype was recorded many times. DNA of the CDR3: TGTGCCAGCAGCCGTCAGGGGCCCTATGGCTACACCTTC. Amino acid sequence: CASSRQGPYGYTF. The chain has TRBV5-5 and TRBJ1-2, with a possible D match to TRBD1 (6 bases). Germline CDR1 reads SGHKS; CDR2 reads YYEKEE (reference sequence). V lost 4 bases, J lost 4 bases, and 11 bases lay in between. The CDR3 consists of 13 residues.

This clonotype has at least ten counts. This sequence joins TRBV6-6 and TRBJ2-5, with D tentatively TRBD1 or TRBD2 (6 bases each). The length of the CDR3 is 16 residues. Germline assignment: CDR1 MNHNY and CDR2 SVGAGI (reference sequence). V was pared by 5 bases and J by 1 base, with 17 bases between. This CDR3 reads CASSQGQQGLQETQYF. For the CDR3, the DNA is TGTGCCAGCAGTCAAGGACAACAGGGACTCCAAGAGACCCAGTACTTC.

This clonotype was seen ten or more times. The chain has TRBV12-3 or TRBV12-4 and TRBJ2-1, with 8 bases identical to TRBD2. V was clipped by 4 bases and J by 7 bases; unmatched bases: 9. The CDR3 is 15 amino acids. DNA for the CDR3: TGTGCCAGCAGTTCCGGAGCGGGAGTCTATAATGAGCAGTTCTTC. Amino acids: CASSSGAGVYNEQFF.

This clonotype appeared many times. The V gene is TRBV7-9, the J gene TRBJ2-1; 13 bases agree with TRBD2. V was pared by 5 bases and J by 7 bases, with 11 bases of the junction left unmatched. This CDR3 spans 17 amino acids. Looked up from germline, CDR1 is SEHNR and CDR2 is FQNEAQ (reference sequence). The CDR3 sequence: CASSPLGTSGKSNEQFF. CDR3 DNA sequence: TGTGCCAGCAGCCCATTAGGGACTAGCGGGAAATCGAATGAGCAGTTCTTC.

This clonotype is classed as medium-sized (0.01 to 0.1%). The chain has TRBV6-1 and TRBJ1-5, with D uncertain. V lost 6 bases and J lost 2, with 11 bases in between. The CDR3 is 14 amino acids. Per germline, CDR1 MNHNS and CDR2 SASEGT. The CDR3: CASREYTGNQPQHF. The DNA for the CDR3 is TGTGCCAGCAGGGAATACACAGGCAATCAGCCCCAGCATTTT.

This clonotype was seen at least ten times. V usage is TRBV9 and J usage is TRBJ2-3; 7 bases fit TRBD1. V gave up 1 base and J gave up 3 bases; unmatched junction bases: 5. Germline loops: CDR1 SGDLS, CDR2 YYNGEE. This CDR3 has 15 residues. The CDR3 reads CASSVQGEPTDTQYF. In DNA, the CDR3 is TGTGCCAGCAGCGTACAGGGGGAACCAACAGATACGCAGTATTTT. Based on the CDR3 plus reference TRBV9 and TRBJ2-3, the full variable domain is DSGVTQTPKHLITATGQRVTLRCSPRSGDLSVYWYQQSLDQGLQFLIQYYNGEERAKGNILERFSAQQFPDLHSELNLSSLELGDSALYFCASSVQGEPTDTQYFGPGTRLTVL.

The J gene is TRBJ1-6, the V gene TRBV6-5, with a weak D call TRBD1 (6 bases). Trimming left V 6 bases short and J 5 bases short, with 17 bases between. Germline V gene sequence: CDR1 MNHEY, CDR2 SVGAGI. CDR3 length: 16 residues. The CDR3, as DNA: TGTGCCAGCAGATTACAGGGTAGTGGTAATAATTCACCCCTCCACTTT. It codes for CASRLQGSGNNSPLHF.

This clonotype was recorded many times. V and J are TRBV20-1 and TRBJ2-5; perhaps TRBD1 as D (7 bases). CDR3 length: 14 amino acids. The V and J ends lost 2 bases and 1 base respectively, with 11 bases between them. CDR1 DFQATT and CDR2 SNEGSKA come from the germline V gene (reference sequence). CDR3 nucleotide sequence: TGCAGTGCTAGACATCAGGGGGGCCAAGAGACCCAGTACTTC. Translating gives CSARHQGGQETQYF.

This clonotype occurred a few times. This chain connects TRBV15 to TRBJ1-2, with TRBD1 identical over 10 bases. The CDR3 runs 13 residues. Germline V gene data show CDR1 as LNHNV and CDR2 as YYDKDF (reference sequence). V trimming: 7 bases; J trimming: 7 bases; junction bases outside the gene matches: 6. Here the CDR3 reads CATKTGGRVGYTF. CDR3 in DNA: TGTGCCACCAAGACAGGGGGCAGGGTTGGCTACACCTTC.

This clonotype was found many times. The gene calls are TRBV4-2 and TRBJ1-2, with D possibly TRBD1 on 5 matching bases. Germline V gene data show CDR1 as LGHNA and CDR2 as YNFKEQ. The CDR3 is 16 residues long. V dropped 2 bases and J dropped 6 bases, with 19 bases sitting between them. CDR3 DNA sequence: TGTGCCAGCAGCCAACCGTTCAGGGAACTCATGGATGGCTACACCTTC. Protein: CASSQPFRELMDGYTF.

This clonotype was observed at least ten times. CDR3: CASSPGTSGGGRSTDTQYF. The CDR3 DNA reads as TGTGCCAGCAGCCCCGGGACTAGCGGGGGTGGCCGAAGCACAGATACGCAGTATTTT. The chain is built from TRBV5-5 and TRBJ2-3; the match to TRBD2 covers 14 bases. Trimming removed 4 bases from V and 0 bases from J; junction bases left unmatched: 10. This CDR3 region has 19 residues. CDR1 SGHKS and CDR2 YYEKEE come from the germline V gene (reference sequence).

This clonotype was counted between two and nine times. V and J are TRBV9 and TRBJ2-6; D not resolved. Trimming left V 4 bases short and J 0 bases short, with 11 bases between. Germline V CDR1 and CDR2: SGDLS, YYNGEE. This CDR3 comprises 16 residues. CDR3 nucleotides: TGTGCCAGCAGCTCTTCACGAAACTCTGGGGCCAACGTCCTGACTTTC. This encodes CASSSSRNSGANVLTF.

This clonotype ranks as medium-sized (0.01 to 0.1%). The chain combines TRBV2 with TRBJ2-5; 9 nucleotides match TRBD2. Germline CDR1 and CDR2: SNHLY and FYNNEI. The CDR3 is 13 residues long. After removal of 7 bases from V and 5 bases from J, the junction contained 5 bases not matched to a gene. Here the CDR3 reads CASMGTSSETQYF. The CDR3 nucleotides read TGTGCCAGCATGGGGACTAGCTCGGAGACCCAGTACTTC.